Sequencing of this TCR beta chain was carried out in a study of graft-versus-host responses after intestinal transplantation. On the study more broadly: Those transplanted obtained multivisceral, liver-intestinal, or isolated intestinal grafts. Every recipient underwent anti-thymocyte globulin induction, then tacrolimus and steroids for two to three years.

Whole-study findings and limits: Maximum circulating GvH clone levels tracked with early post-transplant HvG decreases.

Turning to this clone: Antigen: not known.

Germline V lookup: CDR1 LNHNV, CDR2 YYDKDF (reference sequence). The CDR3 sequence is 15 residues long. V was trimmed by 0 bases and J by 9 bases, leaving 15 bases between them. Assay used: immunoSEQ multiplex PCR; TCRdb lists only in-frame clones, some missing. The table shows some 90,000 clones, with about four fifths occurring only once. Material: unstimulated CD4+ T cells sorted from spleen or lymph node cells, obtained before intestinal transplant. V usage is TRBV15 and J usage is TRBJ2-4; the D gene is possibly TRBD1 (6 bases). This TCR derives from a human donor who received an intestinal transplant. The CDR3 DNA is TGTGCCACCAGCAGAGATCAGACAGGTGGGGTCATTCAGTACTTC. Its protein product is CATSRDQTGGVIQYF.